These 6 T cell receptor beta chains originate from one sample sequenced in a study of T cell responses to AZD1222 COVID-19 vaccine. Measured with immunoSEQ multiplex PCR; TCRdb has only the in-frame clones, and not every one. The sample includes about 150,000 clones, roughly nine tenths of them seen just once. Sequenced material: peripheral blood, taken on day 0 of AZD1222 vaccination. The receptors come from an adult in good health.

The chain has TRBV7-9 and TRBJ2-7; no firm D call. V lost 3 bases and J 0 bases, leaving 9 bases between the germline ends. This CDR3 region has 14 residues. Germline CDR1 SEHNR, CDR2 FQNEAQ (reference sequence). The CDR3 loop reads CASSFGQDSYEQYF. In DNA form, the CDR3 reads TGTGCCAGCAGCTTCGGTCAGGACTCCTACGAGCAGTACTTC.

The chain joins TRBV6-5 to TRBJ2-5; D ambiguous. Germline lookup yields CDR1 MNHEY and CDR2 SVGAGI. V lost 6 bases and J lost 4, with 6 bases in between. The CDR3 sequence is 11 residues long. The CDR3 sequence: CASSLLETQYF. CDR3 DNA sequence: TGTGCCAGCAGCCTCCTAGAGACCCAGTACTTC.

The chain recombines TRBV6-1 with TRBJ2-3; 9 nucleotides line up with TRBD2. J lost 2 bases, V lost 4 bases, and 7 bases had no gene match. Germline loops: CDR1 MNHNS, CDR2 SASEGT. The CDR3 is 16 amino acids. CDR3 residues: CASSVFSGGYTDTQYF. The CDR3 DNA reads as TGTGCCAGCAGTGTTTTTAGCGGGGGATACACAGATACGCAGTATTTT.

This chain uses TRBV7-3 with TRBJ2-2; unclear D gene. This CDR3 is 14 amino acids long. Deletions cut 4 bases from V and 3 bases from J, with 9 bases between. The germline CDR1 and CDR2 sequences are SGHTA and FQGTGA. CDR3 in amino acids: CASSSGRDTGELFF. The CDR3 DNA is TGTGCCAGCAGCTCTGGACGGGACACCGGGGAGCTGTTTTTT.

This clone was picked up a small number of times. The chain recombines TRBV7-9 with TRBJ2-7, with a tentative D call TRBD1 (5 bases). The germline V gene has CDR1 SEHNR and CDR2 FQNEAQ (reference sequence). The V end lost 2 bases, the J end lost 1 base, and 6 bases lay between the germline ends. The CDR3 runs 13 residues. The CDR3 sequence is CASSLPGSYEQYV. DNA for the CDR3: TGTGCCAGCAGCTTACCAGGGTCCTACGAGCAGTACGTC.

This clone was seen once. The rearrangement links TRBV3-1 (or the pseudogene TRBV3-2) to TRBJ1-2; D might be TRBD1 (5 bases). The ends were cut back, 4 bases at V and 0 bases at J, with 12 bases in the middle. Germline V gene data show CDR1 as LGHDT and CDR2 as YNNKEL (reference sequence). The length of the CDR3 is 15 residues. The CDR3 reads CASSPGLQANYGYTF. CDR3 coding DNA: TGTGCCAGCAGCCCGGGACTGCAAGCTAACTATGGCTACACCTTC.